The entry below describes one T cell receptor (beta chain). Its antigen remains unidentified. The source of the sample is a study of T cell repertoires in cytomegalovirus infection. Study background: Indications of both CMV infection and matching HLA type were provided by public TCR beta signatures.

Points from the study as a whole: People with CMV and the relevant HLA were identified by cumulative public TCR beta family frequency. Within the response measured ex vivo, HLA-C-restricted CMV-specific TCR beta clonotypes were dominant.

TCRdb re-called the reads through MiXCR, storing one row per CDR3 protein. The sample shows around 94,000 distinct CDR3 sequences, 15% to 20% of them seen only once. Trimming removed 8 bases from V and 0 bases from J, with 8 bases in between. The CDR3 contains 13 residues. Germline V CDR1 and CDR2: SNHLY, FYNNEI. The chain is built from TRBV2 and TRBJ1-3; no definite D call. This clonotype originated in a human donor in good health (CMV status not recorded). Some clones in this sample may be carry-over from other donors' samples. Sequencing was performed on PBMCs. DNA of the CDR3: TGTGCCAGCGCTGAGGTCTCTGGAAACACCATATATTTT. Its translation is CASAEVSGNTIYF.